This TCR beta chain was identified in a study of OX40 agonist ivuxolimab in advanced cancers. At the level of the study: Of the patients, three showed partial responses, one with hepatocellular carcinoma and two with cutaneous melanoma.

Study-wide points: Within 6 weeks, CD4+ and CD8+ blood T cells expanded clonally at 0.1 to 3.0 mg/kg.

With regard to this clone: Its antigen is currently unknown.

Data came from immunoSEQ multiplex PCR; TCRdb stores just in-frame clones and leaves some out. This table has over 65,000 clones, 86% appearing once. The CDR3 sequence is 13 residues long. CDR1 and CDR2 (germline): GTSNPN, SVGIG (reference sequence). Trimming removed 2 bases at V and 2 bases at J, with 6 bases between. This specimen was CD4+ or CD8+ T cells sorted from blood, taken in a trial of the OX40 agonist ivuxolimab. This TCR was recovered from an adult with an advanced solid tumor such as melanoma, head and neck, liver or kidney cancer. The chain uses TRBV30 and TRBJ2-2; D uncertain. CDR3 protein: CAWSPPNTGELFF. The CDR3 DNA follows: TGTGCCTGGAGTCCCCCCAACACCGGGGAGCTGTTTTTT.